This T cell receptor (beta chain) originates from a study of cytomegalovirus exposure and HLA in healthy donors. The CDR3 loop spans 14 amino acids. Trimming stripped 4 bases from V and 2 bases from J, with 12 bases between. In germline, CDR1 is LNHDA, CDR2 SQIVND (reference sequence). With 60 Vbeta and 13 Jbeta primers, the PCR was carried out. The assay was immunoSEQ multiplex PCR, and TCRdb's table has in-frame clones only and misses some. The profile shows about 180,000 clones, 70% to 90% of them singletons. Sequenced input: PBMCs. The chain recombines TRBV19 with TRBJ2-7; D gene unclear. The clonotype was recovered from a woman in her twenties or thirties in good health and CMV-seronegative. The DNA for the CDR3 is TGTGCCAGTAGTACGGGTTGGCAGACCTACGAGCAGTACTTC. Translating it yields CASSTGWQTYEQYF. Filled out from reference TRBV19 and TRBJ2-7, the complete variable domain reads DGGITQSPKYLFRKEGQNVTLSCEQNLNHDAMYWYRQDPGQGLRLIYYSQIVNDFQKGDIAEGYSVSREKKESFPLTVTSAQKNPTAFYLCASSTGWQTYEQYFGPGTRLTVT.